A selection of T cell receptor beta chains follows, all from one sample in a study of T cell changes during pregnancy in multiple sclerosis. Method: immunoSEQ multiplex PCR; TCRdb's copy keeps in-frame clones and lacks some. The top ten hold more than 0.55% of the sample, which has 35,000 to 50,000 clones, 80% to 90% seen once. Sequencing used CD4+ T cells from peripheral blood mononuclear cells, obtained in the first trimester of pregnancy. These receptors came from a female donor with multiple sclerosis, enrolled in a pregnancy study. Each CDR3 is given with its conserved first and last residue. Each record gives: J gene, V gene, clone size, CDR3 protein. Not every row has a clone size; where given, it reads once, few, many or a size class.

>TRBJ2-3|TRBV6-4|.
CASRGSGRPSTDTQYF
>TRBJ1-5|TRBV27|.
CASSPQRGGVISNQPQHF
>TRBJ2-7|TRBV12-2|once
CASRLDSRDLSYEQYF
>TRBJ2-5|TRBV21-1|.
CASIPSRDRERTQYF
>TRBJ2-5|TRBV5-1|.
CASKLAGDQETQYF
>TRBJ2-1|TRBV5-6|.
CASSLRGSGVDEQFF
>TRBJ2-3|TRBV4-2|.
CASGTGGTDTQYF
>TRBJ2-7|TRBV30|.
CAWGQGFTYEQYF
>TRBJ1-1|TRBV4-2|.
CASSQDTGTEAFF
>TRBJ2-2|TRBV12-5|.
CASSLGGPTYTGELFF
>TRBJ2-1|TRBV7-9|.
CASSSIRGGDNEQFF
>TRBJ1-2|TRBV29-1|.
CSVTGLPGYGYTF
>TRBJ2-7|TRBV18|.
CASSPPEGLPTYEQYF
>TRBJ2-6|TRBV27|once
CASRSQTSGRAGANVLTF
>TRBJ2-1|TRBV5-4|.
CASSGSSGEQFF
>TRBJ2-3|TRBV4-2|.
CASSQRTTVSTDTQYF